The 8 T cell receptor beta chains below all came from one sample that was sequenced in a study of T cells in Graves' hyperthyroidism and ophthalmopathy. Using RNA transcripts as the source, TCR beta CDR3 regions were amplified. Using the HTBI primer set, a first-round RT-PCR was run on the TCR CDR3. Each CDR3 protein gets one entry after TCRdb re-called the multiplex PCR reads with MiXCR. Of 300,000 or so distinct CDR3 sequences listed, over 15% are singletons. The sequenced material came from blood. These receptor sequences come from a woman in her forties or fifties with Graves' hyperthyroidism.

Many counts were recorded for this clonotype. The V gene is TRBV30, the J gene TRBJ2-7; TRBD1 aligns across 11 bases. Germline CDR1 is GTSNPN and CDR2 is SVGIG (reference sequence). Trimming took 2 bases from V and 5 from J; bases not matched to a gene: 5. This CDR3 comprises 14 residues. For the CDR3, the DNA is TGTGCCTGGAGTTTGGGACAGGGGGGAAACGAGCAGTACTTC. Protein product: CAWSLGQGGNEQYF.

The V call is TRBV27, the J call TRBJ2-2; D is uncertain. V was pared by 2 bases and J by 4 bases, with 5 bases between. Per germline, CDR1 MNHEY and CDR2 SMNVEV (reference sequence). This CDR3 is built from 13 residues. CDR3 sequence (DNA): TGTGCCAGCAGTTTACACAGCACCGGGGAGCTGTTTTTT. Its protein product is CASSLHSTGELFF.

This clonotype showed up many times. The chain combines TRBV2 with TRBJ1-2; D is ambiguous. The CDR3 extends over 14 amino acids. CDR1 is SNHLY, CDR2 FYNNEI, per germline. V lost 3 bases and J lost 2, with 10 bases in between. Here the CDR3 reads CASSEFQENYGYTF. In DNA, the CDR3 is TGTGCCAGCAGTGAGTTTCAGGAGAACTATGGCTACACCTTC.

The CDR3, as DNA: TGTGCCAGCAGCCCACCCGGACAGGGGGCGCAGGAGACCCAGTACTTC. Translating it yields CASSPPGQGAQETQYF. The chain is built from TRBV7-9 and TRBJ2-5; 11 bases fit TRBD1. CDR3 length equals 16 residues. From germline, CDR1 is SEHNR and CDR2 FQNEAQ (reference sequence). V gave up 5 bases and J gave up 5 bases; unmatched junction bases: 10.

This clonotype was counted at least ten times. The rearrangement uses TRBV12-3 or TRBV12-4 and TRBJ1-5, with 8 bases lining up with TRBD1. The CDR3 consists of 17 residues. With 6 bases clipped from V and 4 bases from J, the junction kept 14 bases outside the gene matches. The CDR3 sequence: CASSLGGTGGSNQPQHF. CDR3 nucleotides: TGTGCCAGCAGCCTAGGGGGGACAGGAGGTTCTAATCAGCCCCAGCATTTT.

This clonotype was seen many times. V and J are TRBV2 and TRBJ1-6; 10 bases fit TRBD1. Per germline, CDR1 SNHLY and CDR2 FYNNEI. The J segment lost 1 base and the V segment lost 11 bases, leaving 5 bases of the junction unmatched. The CDR3 consists of 15 residues. CDR3 nucleotide sequence: TGTGCCGGTGCGGGACAGGGGTCCTATAATTCACCCCTCCACTTT. This sequence encodes CAGAGQGSYNSPLHF.

This clonotype was seen many times. The CDR3 region is CASSLTANEQYF. CDR3 DNA: TGTGCCAGCAGCCTCACCGCCAACGAGCAGTACTTC. The chain carries TRBV11-2 and TRBJ2-7; D is uncertain. CDR3 length: 12 amino acids. The V gene lost 5 bases and the J gene lost 5 bases, with 10 bases spanning the gap. CDR1 is SGHAT, CDR2 FQNNGV, per germline. The variable domain in full, with the rest retrieved from reference TRBV11-2 and TRBJ2-7, is EAGVAQSPRYKIIEKRQSVAFWCNPISGHATLYWYQQILGQGPKLLIQFQNNGVVDDSQLPKDRFSAERLKGVDSTLKIQPAKLEDSAVYLCASSLTANEQYFGPGTRLTVT.

The chain couples TRBV28 to TRBJ2-7, with a tentative D call TRBD1 (6 bases). The ends were cut back, 2 bases at V and 7 bases at J, with 15 bases in the middle. Per the germline V gene, CDR1 is MDHEN and CDR2 is SYDVKM. The length of the CDR3 is 14 residues. The CDR3 DNA reads as TGTGCCAGCAGTTTACAAGGGGTAAGGGGGGAGCAGTACTTC. Protein product: CASSLQGVRGEQYF.